The present TCR beta chain was sequenced within a study of T cell repertoires in cytomegalovirus infection. This clonotype was recorded at least ten times. TCRdb reprocessed the reads with MiXCR, giving one entry per CDR3 protein. The sample contains about 490,000 distinct CDR3 sequences, more than 15% of which appear only once. The CDR3 sequence is 16 residues long. V lost 6 bases to trimming and J lost 1 base, with 16 bases between them. Germline V lookup: CDR1 MNHEY, CDR2 SMNVEV (reference sequence). This TCR derives from a human donor in good health (CMV status not recorded). Some clones in this sample may be carry-over from other donors' samples. The source material was CD8+ T cells from PBMCs. V usage is TRBV27 and J usage is TRBJ2-1, with D perhaps TRBD2 (5 bases). The CDR3 sequence: CASSPFRAESYNEQFF. DNA for the CDR3: TGTGCCAGCAGCCCTTTTCGAGCGGAGTCCTACAATGAGCAGTTCTTC.